Reported below is one T cell receptor (beta chain). The count of this clone is one. The antigen this receptor binds is unknown. Base qualities were left out, and no much larger clone turns up one base away. The sample is drawn from a study of shared clonotypes between healthy human individuals (dated by TCRdb to the early 2020s). Turning to the overall study: A couple of women and a few men aged 18 to 49 years were included in the cohort. Each donor's leukapheresis produced roughly between roughly 0.85 and 10 billion PBMCs. To estimate repertoire size and how much clonotype sharing occurs between individuals, the study deeply sequenced the blood TCR repertoires of about 5 healthy adults. Per donor, three plates each were used for CD4 naive and CD4 memory, two for CD8 naive, and one for CD8 memory. To increase sequencing depth and limit assay-specific biases, different laboratories used diverse techniques to prepare libraries and sequence TCR repertoires. Study-wide findings and limitations: When a few donors were compared, the shared fraction of clonotypes was approximately 5% for naive CD4, around 3.5% for naive CD8, 2% to 2.5% for memory CD4, and 0.4% for memory CD8. Sampling was limited to blood, and TCR repertoires in tissue likely differ from TCR repertoires in blood. The genetic and exposure-history diversity represented was limited by the small number of donors. Estimated clonotype richness was generally larger for naive than for memory subsets. Pairwise subsampling led to the expectation that sequencing depth would affect the degree of clonotype sharing among donors. Clonotypes shared by all four sorted-subset donors showed higher generation probabilities than non-shared clonotypes. Incomplete sequencing was indicated by rarefaction of sorted-subset datasets, despite the large sequencing depth.

The CDR3 runs 17 residues from the cysteine to the phenylalanine. Kept here is only the CDR3 DNA, which spans 51 bases and is read in frame from base 1. V is clipped by 0 bases and J by 4 bases, and the sequence between their germline boundaries is 17 bases long. The germline V gene (reference sequence) sets CDR1 to SGHNT and CDR2 to YYREEE. Donors were healthy HIV-negative adults with no recently reported acute infections or vaccinations. All donors were Caucasian adults living in Nashville, Tennessee, USA. CD4+ T cells were enriched by magnetic negative selection; naive cells were then positively selected on CD45RA, and the negative fraction formed the memory subset. After blood collection by leukapheresis, PBMCs were isolated using Ficoll-Histopaque density gradient centrifugation and then cryopreserved in the vapor phase of liquid nitrogen. Purity and quantity of every magnetically sorted T cell population were checked by analytical flow cytometry. Genomic DNA was isolated from each sorted fraction and quantified by UV absorbance on a Nanodrop 2000c.

Using the deep immunoSEQ assay, multiplex PCR amplified TCR CDR3 regions from genomic DNA. Extracted genomic DNA from each cell subset was distributed evenly across all wells of several immunoSEQ 96-well plates, and each plate was treated as a replicate. For sorted subsets, each replicate PCR was loaded with about 0.2 ug genomic DNA, equivalent to 25,000 to 35,000 T cell genomes. Purified libraries were quantified with a Qubit 3.0 fluorometer, sized on a Bioanalyzer 2100, and re-quantified with the KAPA Library Quantification kit. Each immunoSEQ 96-well plate was sequenced on its own single-read 150-cycle Illumina NextSeq 550 flow cell. On the authors' methods: The immunoSEQ output contained only junctional sequences without quality scores, so filtering could not match that applied to full-length reads. Sequences were annotated with PyIR, a Python wrapper for IgBLAST v1.9, and V/J genes and CDR3 were assigned using IMGT germline references. Reads with weak V/J assignments (E-value above 1e-6), missing CDR3, stop codons, out-of-frame junctions, or ambiguous translated residues were removed. V3J clonotypes were defined as sequences sharing the same inferred V gene, J gene, and CDR3 amino acid sequence. Percentage overlap between repertoires was calculated by dividing the number of shared unique clonotypes by the size of the smaller repertoire. RTK rarefaction, the Chao1 estimator, and Recon v2.1 estimates of unobserved clonotypes were used to assess repertoire richness. For all TCRbeta clonotypes obtained by the gDNA method from several donors, generation probabilities were computed with OLGA. TCRdb carries this immuneACCESS record with in-frame sequences only. Its versions omit some clonotypes, under half of them owing to an unresolved V gene in the studies checked, with the rest unexplained. V, J and clone size are taken as reported in that table, and D and trimming were inferred from the DNA itself. This sample lists a few million clones; more than 85% were detected once. The ten most abundant clones make up 0.39% of the sample.

Specimen: naive CD4+ T cells from PBMCs. This specimen's cell subset or site label, per the study, means: CD45RA+ positively selected. The chain employs TRBV5-4 and TRBJ1-5, with no reliable assignment of the D segment. The source of this sequence is a man aged 18 to 29 in good health. Some clones in this sample may be carry-over from other donors' samples. The encoded CDR3 is CASSLGRRARRNQPQHF. The bases read TGTGCCAGCAGCTTGGGACGAAGGGCCAGAAGAAATCAGCCCCAGCATTTT.